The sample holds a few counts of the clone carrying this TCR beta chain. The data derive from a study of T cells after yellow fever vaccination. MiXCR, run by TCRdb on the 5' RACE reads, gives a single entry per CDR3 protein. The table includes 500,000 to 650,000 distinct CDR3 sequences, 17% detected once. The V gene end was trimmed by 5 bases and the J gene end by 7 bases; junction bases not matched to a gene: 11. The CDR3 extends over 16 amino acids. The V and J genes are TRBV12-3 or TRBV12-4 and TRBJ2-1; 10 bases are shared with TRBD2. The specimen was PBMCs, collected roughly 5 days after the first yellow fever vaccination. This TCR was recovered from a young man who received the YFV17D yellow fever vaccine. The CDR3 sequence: CASSQRTSGARNEQFF. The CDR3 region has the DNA TGTGCCAGCAGTCAACGAACTAGCGGGGCGAGAAATGAGCAGTTCTTC.